One T cell receptor beta chain is described in this entry. Looked up from germline, CDR1 is SGDLS and CDR2 is YYNGEE. The length of the CDR3 is 15 residues. The V end lost 4 bases, the J end lost 9 bases, and 20 bases lay between the germline ends. The data originate from a study of blood T cell repertoires in COVID-19. Original handling: Estimation of nucleated cell counts relied on the amplification of reference gene primers. Sequencing used immunoSEQ multiplex PCR; TCRdb keeps in-frame clones, though not all of them. The V and J calls and clone size are taken from that table; D and trimming were inferred from the DNA. The profile shows 150,000 to 200,000 clones, over 80% of them singletons.

Specimen: peripheral blood. The J gene is TRBJ2-1, the V gene TRBV9, with a weak D call TRBD2 (5 bases). This TCR came from a woman between 65 and 79 years old with COVID-19, enrolled during active disease. CDR3 in DNA: TGTGCCAGCAGCCCACAGCCCGGGAAATTGGTTGAGCAGTTCTTC. Amino acid sequence: CASSPQPGKLVEQFF. The whole variable domain, remainder taken from reference TRBV9 and TRBJ2-1, is DSGVTQTPKHLITATGQRVTLRCSPRSGDLSVYWYQQSLDQGLQFLIQYYNGEERAKGNILERFSAQQFPDLHSELNLSSLELGDSALYFCASSPQPGKLVEQFFGPGTRLTVL.